The 16 T cell receptor beta chains below were found in one sample sequenced in a study of blood T cell repertoires in COVID-19. Using immunoSEQ multiplex PCR, the repertoire was profiled, and TCRdb retains in-frame clones only, with some absent. This table holds 180,000 or so clones, roughly 79% found once. The sample was peripheral blood. The receptors shown here come from a woman aged 40 to 49 with COVID-19, enrolled during active disease.

This sequence joins TRBV28 and TRBJ2-1, with 9 bases lining up with TRBD2. Germline CDR1 reads MDHEN; CDR2 reads SYDVKM. This CDR3 region has 16 residues. The ends lost 6 bases at V and 0 bases at J; junction bases unmatched: 6. As DNA, the CDR3 is TGTGCCAGCAGCAGTAGCGGGAGAGGCTCCTACAATGAGCAGTTCTTC. Its protein is CASSSSGRGSYNEQFF.

The table lists this clone with a few counts. The V gene is TRBV19, the J gene TRBJ2-5; perhaps TRBD1 as D (6 bases). V dropped 3 bases and J dropped 5 bases, with 13 bases sitting between them. Germline CDR1 LNHDA, CDR2 SQIVND (reference sequence). The CDR3 is 14 amino acids. The CDR3 nucleotides read TGTGCCAGTAGTATGGGGACATTGTCGGAGACCCAGTACTTC. It codes for CASSMGTLSETQYF.

V usage is TRBV19 and J usage is TRBJ2-1, with 9 bases that match TRBD1. The ends lost 8 bases at V and 1 base at J; junction bases unmatched: 6. This CDR3 is 15 amino acids long. Germline loops: CDR1 LNHDA, CDR2 SQIVND (reference sequence). The CDR3 bases are TGTGCCAGTTGTTCCGGGACAGGGTCCTACAATGAGCAGTTCTTC. Its translation: CASCSGTGSYNEQFF.

The count of this clone is one. This chain connects TRBV18 to TRBJ1-1; TRBD1 agrees at 8 bases. CDR3 length: 14 residues. Germline CDR1 is KGHSH and CDR2 is LQKENI. V shed 0 bases, J shed 4 bases, and the junction held 1 base outside the gene matches. CDR3: CASSPPQGATEAFF. In nucleotides, the CDR3 is TGTGCCAGCTCACCACCTCAGGGGGCCACTGAAGCTTTCTTT.

The chain carries TRBV24-1 and TRBJ2-3; 8 bases are shared with TRBD1. Germline V CDR1 and CDR2: KGHDR, SFDVKD. The CDR3 consists of 17 residues. V lost 3 bases to trimming and J lost 1 base; unmatched junction nucleotides: 8. CDR3 protein: CATSDDLDRVGTDTQYF. The CDR3 DNA sequence: TGTGCCACCAGTGATGACCTGGACAGGGTAGGCACAGATACGCAGTATTTT.

The chain carries TRBV28 and TRBJ1-1, with D uncertain. The CDR3 extends over 13 amino acids. V was trimmed by 7 bases and J by 0 bases, leaving 9 bases between them. Germline V lookup: CDR1 MDHEN, CDR2 SYDVKM. CDR3 nucleotide sequence: TGTGCCAGCAAGGGAGGAGTGAACACTGAAGCTTTCTTT. As protein: CASKGGVNTEAFF.

CDR3 DNA: TGTGCCAGCGGACTAGCTGGCTACGAGCAGTACTTC. Protein sequence: CASGLAGYEQYF. The chain employs TRBV2 and TRBJ2-7; 8 nucleotides match TRBD2. The CDR3 extends over 12 amino acids. V lost 8 bases to trimming and J lost 3 bases; unmatched junction nucleotides: 3. Germline V gene sequence: CDR1 SNHLY, CDR2 FYNNEI.

The V gene is TRBV7-3, the J gene TRBJ2-2; D is unresolved. The V gene's germline CDR1 is SGHTA and CDR2 FQGTGA. V was cut by 2 bases and J by 5 bases, with 6 bases left in between. The CDR3 totals 13 residues. The CDR3 spells CASSLYGTGELFF. In nucleotides, the CDR3 is TGTGCCAGCAGCTTATACGGGACCGGGGAGCTGTTTTTT.

The chain employs TRBV11-2 and TRBJ2-3; D might be TRBD2 (5 bases). With 1 base removed from V and 6 bases from J, the gap between germline ends came to 5 bases. Germline assignment: CDR1 SGHAT and CDR2 FQNNGV. The CDR3 contains 12 residues. CDR3 residues: CASSLAGDTQYF. In DNA, the CDR3 is TGTGCCAGCAGCTTAGCGGGGGATACGCAGTATTTT.

The rearrangement links TRBV6-5 to TRBJ2-5, with D perhaps matching TRBD2 (6 bases). CDR1 is MNHEY, CDR2 SVGAGI, per germline. The V gene lost 2 bases and the J gene lost 5 bases, with 15 bases spanning the gap. The CDR3 covers 15 residues. DNA for the CDR3: TGTGCCAGCAGTTACGCCGTTGGAGGGGAGGAGACCCAGTACTTC. It translates to CASSYAVGGEETQYF.

This clone was picked up one time. This chain joins TRBV4-2 and TRBJ1-2; D gene ambiguous. Germline V gene data show CDR1 as LGHNA and CDR2 as YNFKEQ. The ends were cut back, 1 base at V and 3 bases at J, with 12 bases in the middle. The CDR3 totals 15 residues. In DNA form, the CDR3 reads TGTGCCAGCAGCCAAGGGGTGGAGTCCGACTATGGCTACACCTTC. Its translation: CASSQGVESDYGYTF.

The chain joins TRBV7-8 to TRBJ2-2; D is undetermined. Trimming pared 1 base from V and 3 bases from J, leaving 9 bases between. This CDR3 is 15 amino acids long. Per germline, CDR1 SGHVS and CDR2 FQNEAQ. CDR3 sequence reads: CASSLDLTYTGELFF. The CDR3 DNA is TGTGCCAGCAGCTTAGACCTGACTTACACCGGGGAGCTGTTTTTT. The full variable domain, its missing parts supplied by reference TRBV7-8 and TRBJ2-2, is GAGVSQSPRYKVAKRGQDVALRCDPISGHVSLFWYQQALGQGPEFLTYFQNEAQLDKSGLPSDRFFAERPEGSVSTLKIQRTQQEDSAVYLCASSLDLTYTGELFFGEGSRLTVL.

This clone came up a few times. This rearrangement joins TRBV19 to TRBJ2-1; 10 nucleotides agree with TRBD2. After removal of 4 bases from V and 9 bases from J, the junction contained 12 bases not matched to a gene. CDR1 is LNHDA, CDR2 SQIVND, per germline (reference sequence). There are 16 residues in the CDR3. For the CDR3, the DNA is TGTGCCAGTAGTACCCCCCTAGCGGGAGCGGAGGGTGAGCAGTTCTTC. Its translation is CASSTPLAGAEGEQFF. Drawing the rest from reference TRBV19 and TRBJ2-1, the complete variable domain is DGGITQSPKYLFRKEGQNVTLSCEQNLNHDAMYWYRQDPGQGLRLIYYSQIVNDFQKGDIAEGYSVSREKKESFPLTVTSAQKNPTAFYLCASSTPLAGAEGEQFFGPGTRLTVL.

The rearrangement uses TRBV18 and TRBJ1-1; D is perhaps TRBD1 (5 bases). V lost 2 bases and J 9 bases, leaving 25 bases between the germline ends. In germline, CDR1 is KGHSH, CDR2 LQKENI. The CDR3 is 17 amino acids. CDR3 coding DNA: TGTGCCAGCTCACCAGAACTAAGGGGCGCAGGGCCACCCCAAGCTTTCTTT. Amino acids: CASSPELRGAGPPQAFF.

The CDR3 sequence is CASSQEDRLNTEAFF. The CDR3 DNA reads as TGTGCCAGCAGCCAAGAGGACAGGTTGAACACTGAAGCTTTCTTT. The chain carries TRBV3-1 (or the pseudogene TRBV3-2) and TRBJ1-1; TRBD1 agrees at 7 bases. The CDR3 runs 15 residues. Germline V CDR1 and CDR2: LGHDT, YNNKEL (reference sequence). Trimming removed 0 bases from V and 0 bases from J; junction bases left unmatched: 1.

The count of this clone is one. This sequence joins TRBV2 and TRBJ1-1, with D tentatively TRBD1 (6 bases). The CDR3 covers 13 residues. Trimming removed 7 bases at V and 5 bases at J, with 14 bases between. CDR1 SNHLY and CDR2 FYNNEI come from the germline V gene. CDR3: CASIIDRRTEAFF. DNA for the CDR3: TGTGCCAGCATAATAGACAGGCGGACTGAAGCTTTCTTT.